The TCR beta chain described here comes from a study of T cells in Graves' hyperthyroidism and ophthalmopathy. Study outcomes and limitations: The model anticipated ophthalmopathy a median around six months pre-onset.

This clonotype was observed at least ten times. Its antigen is undetermined. Amplification of TCR beta CDR3 regions used RNA as the template. Researchers ran a first-round RT-PCR on the TCR CDR3 using the HTBI primer set. Each CDR3 protein is one row after TCRdb ran MiXCR on the multiplex PCR reads. The sample contains 500,000 to 650,000 distinct CDR3 sequences, more than 12% of which appear only once. The CDR3 runs 13 residues. V was pared by 4 bases and J by 4 bases, with 4 bases of the junction left unmatched. Germline V lookup: CDR1 MDHEN, CDR2 SYDVKM. The receptor comes from a woman between 45 and 65 years old with Graves' ophthalmopathy. The chain employs TRBV28 and TRBJ2-7; 7 positions agree with TRBD1. The sample comprised blood. The CDR3 coding sequence is TGTGCCAGCAGTTCGACAGGGAGTTACGAGCAGTACTTC. It specifies CASSSTGSYEQYF. Using reference TRBV28 and TRBJ2-7 for the parts outside the CDR3, the full variable domain is DVKVTQSSRYLVKRTGEKVFLECVQDMDHENMFWYRQDPGLGLRLIYFSYDVKMKEKGDIPEGYSVSREKKERFSLILESASTNQTSMYLCASSSTGSYEQYFGPGTRLTVT.